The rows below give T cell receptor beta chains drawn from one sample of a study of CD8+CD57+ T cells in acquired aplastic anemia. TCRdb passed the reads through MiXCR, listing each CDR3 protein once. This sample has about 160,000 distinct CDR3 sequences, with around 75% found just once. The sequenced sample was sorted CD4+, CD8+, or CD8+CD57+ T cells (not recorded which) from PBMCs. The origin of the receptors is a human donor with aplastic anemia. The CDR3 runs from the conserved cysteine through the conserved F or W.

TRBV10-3	CAISGPGLANTDTQYF
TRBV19	CASSIGGSASQLEQYF
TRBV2	CASSDLTGSGTQYF
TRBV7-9	CASSSVAGLVYEQFF
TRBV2	CASSELAGDTGELFF
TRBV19	CASSIGGGGTDTQYF
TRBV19	CASSISGGTYNEQFF
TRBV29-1	CSAGGGVRYGYTF
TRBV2	CARDRVETQYF
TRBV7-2	CASSLKGTHPRETQYF
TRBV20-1	CSARGLAGPSSYEQYF
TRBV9	CASSEALAGGELFF
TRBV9	CASSVGQASTDTQYF
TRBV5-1	CASSSVGLVQETQYF
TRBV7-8	CASSPTGSGANVLTF
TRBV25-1	CASSDQPIQGNYGYTF
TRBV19	CATQRRGKDEQFF
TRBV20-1	CSARAGFVGGQQFF
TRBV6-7	CASSPAPSGGTYEQYF
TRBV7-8	CASNFRLAQETQYF
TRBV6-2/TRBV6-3	CASSYSGTSGGYEQYF
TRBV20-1	CSADSGASSYEQYF
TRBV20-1	CSAQDRNSPLHF
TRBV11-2	CASSLVVTDTQYF
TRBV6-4	CASSEFETDTQYF
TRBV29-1	CSVEEGTGVEGRLAYGYTF
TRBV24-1	CATSDTDGFLLVSYEQYF
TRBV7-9	CASSTVETGTGDSHEQYF
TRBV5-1	CASSRGALAVQETQYF
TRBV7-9	CASSLIWGGQETQYF
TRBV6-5	CASSLLGGTAGLVTDTQYF
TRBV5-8	CASSLRWRGRKNIQYF
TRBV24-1	CATSDLPGLGKETQYF
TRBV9	CASSGRQGGIEKLFF
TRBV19	CATSLTTFNEQFF
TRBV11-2	CASSFLPGVQETQYF
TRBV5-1	CASSSGGDDSPLHF
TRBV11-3	CANSLGGGGSGETQYF
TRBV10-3	CASIEGGFYGYTF
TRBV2	CASSEVYGDYGYTF
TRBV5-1	CASSLGTSGSYEQYF
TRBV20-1	CSASGAPPSGANVLTF
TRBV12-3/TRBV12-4	CASRITGGIDTQYF
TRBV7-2	CASSPGLDNEQFF
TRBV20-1	CSARRQAQTQYF
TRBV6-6	CASSYPLGQETQYF